This TCR beta chain was identified during a study of shared clonotypes between healthy human individuals. Study in general: Plates per donor: three CD4 naive, three CD4 memory, two CD8 naive, one CD8 memory.

A remark on this clone: What it binds is unknown. The sample contains more than one DNA sequence encoding this CDR3.

Terminally differentiated effector memory CD45RA+ cells were excluded from the naive CD8 cells, which were CD45RO-negative and positively selected for CCR7. Healthy HIV-negative adults without recent acute infections or vaccinations served as donors. Per germline, CDR1 SGDLS and CDR2 YYNGEE. The V end lost 5 bases, the J end lost 4 bases, and 10 bases lay between the germline ends. The CDR3 covers 13 residues. Assay used: immunoSEQ multiplex PCR; TCRdb lists only in-frame clones, some missing. This sample has around 2,000,000 clones, with approximately 94% found just once. Study findings and constraints: Researchers found naive subsets generally carried larger estimated richness than memory subsets. Approximately 5% of naive CD4 clonotypes were shared across several donors.

The source material was naive CD8+ T cells from PBMCs. The V and J genes are TRBV9 and TRBJ2-1; no clear D gene. The sequence was collected from a man aged 18 to 35 in good health. Some clones in this sample may be carry-over from other donors' samples. The CDR3 sequence: CASSVPGYNEQFF. The CDR3 DNA reads TGTGCCAGCAGTGTCCCGGGTTACAATGAGCAGTTCTTC.